This is a list of T cell receptor beta chains from one sample in a study of CD8 T cells in Susac syndrome. A single record per CDR3 protein comes from TCRdb applying MiXCR to the immunoSEQ multiplex PCR reads. The sample has hundreds of thousands of distinct CDR3 sequences, nearly 97% seen once. The sample consisted of CD4+ T cells from PBMCs. Receptor source: a human donor with multiple sclerosis. CDR3s include the opening cysteine and the closing phenylalanine or tryptophan. D genes are given only for firm matches. The size entry is marked missing in some rows and otherwise reads once, few, many or a size class.

d_gene	abundance	v_gene	j_gene	CDR3aa	CDR3nt
NA	few	TRBV6-6	TRBJ2-7	CASSTGEYEQYF	TGTGCCAGCAGTACTGGGGAATACGAGCAGTACTTC
NA	NA	TRBV4-1	TRBJ2-1	CASSQEGGLATIF	TGCGCCAGCAGCCAAGAAGGTGGGCTAGCGACGATCTTC
NA	NA	TRBV3-1	TRBJ2-7	CASSQGLSSYEQYF	TGTGCCAGCAGCCAAGGGCTCAGCTCCTACGAGCAGTACTTC
TRBD2	NA	TRBV12-3/TRBV12-4	TRBJ2-7	CASQGGTSLVF	TGTGCCAGTCAGGGAGGGACTAGTCTCGTCTTC
TRBD2	NA	TRBV7-9	TRBJ2-5	CASSTASGRSETQYF	TGTGCCAGCAGTACCGCTAGCGGGAGATCAGAGACCCAGTACTTC
NA	once	TRBV14	TRBJ2-1	CASSLVTEQFF	TGTGCCAGCAGCCTAGTGACTGAGCAGTTCTTC
NA	NA	TRBV29-1	TRBJ1-4	CSVGGTGEKLFF	TGCAGCGTTGGTGGGACTGGGGAAAAACTGTTTTTT
TRBD2	few	TRBV20-1	TRBJ2-7	CSATLAGAYEQYF	TGCAGTGCTACTCTAGCGGGAGCCTACGAGCAGTACTTC
NA	NA	TRBV29-1	TRBJ2-3	CSVEEYTDTQYF	TGCAGCGTTGAAGAGTACACAGATACGCAGTATTTT
TRBD1	NA	TRBV25-1	TRBJ2-5	CASSGGRGLSETQYF	TGTGCCAGCAGCGGGGGCAGGGGGCTGTCGGAGACCCAGTACTTC
NA	NA	TRBV5-1	TRBJ2-7	CASSPTGDSSYEQYF	TGCGCCAGCAGCCCCACAGGAGACAGCTCCTACGAGCAGTACTTC
NA	NA	TRBV30	TRBJ1-2	CAWFKIDGYTF	TGTGCCTGGTTCAAAATTGATGGCTACACCTTC
TRBD1	once	TRBV20-1	TRBJ2-7	CSARRTGTYEQYF	TGCAGTGCTAGGAGGACAGGGACCTACGAGCAGTACTTC
NA	few	TRBV5-4	TRBJ2-3	CASSRDTDTQYF	TGTGCCAGCAGCCGCGACACAGATACGCAGTATTTT
NA	once	TRBV7-6	TRBJ1-3	CASSLTFSSSGNTIYF	TGTGCCAGCAGCTTAACGTTCTCCAGCTCTGGAAACACCATATATTTT
TRBD1	NA	TRBV20-1	TRBJ2-1	CSARGTNRGQFREQFF	TGCAGTGCTAGAGGGACAAACAGGGGGCAGTTTCGTGAGCAGTTCTTC
NA	NA	TRBV30	TRBJ2-7	CAWSVTGLPYEQYF	TGTGCCTGGAGTGTAACGGGGCTGCCCTACGAGCAGTACTTC
NA	NA	TRBV18	TRBJ2-7	CASSPDSGTREQYF	TGTGCCAGCTCACCAGATTCGGGAACCCGCGAGCAGTACTTC
NA	NA	TRBV3-1	TRBJ1-5	CASSQRPSNQPQHF	TGTGCCAGCAGCCAGCGCCCCTCCAATCAGCCCCAGCATTTT
NA	NA	TRBV9	TRBJ2-3	CASSVATDAYTQYF	TGTGCCAGCAGCGTAGCCACTGATGCATATACGCAGTATTTT
NA	NA	TRBV5-1	TRBJ2-7	CASSLLADQPYEQYF	TGCGCCAGCAGCTTGTTGGCGGACCAGCCCTACGAGCAGTACTTC
TRBD1	NA	TRBV2	TRBJ2-7	CASSERTGGRLYEQYF	TGTGCCAGCAGTGAAAGGACAGGGGGAAGACTCTACGAGCAGTACTTC
NA	NA	TRBV6-6	TRBJ1-5	CASSRRTREPQHF	TGTGCCAGCAGCCGACGGACACGTGAACCCCAGCATTTT
NA	NA	TRBV2	TRBJ2-5	CASSGGQYQETQYF	TGTGCCAGCAGTGGCGGACAGTACCAAGAGACCCAGTACTTC
TRBD2	NA	TRBV20-1	TRBJ2-3	CSARGAGARQDTQYF	TGCAGTGCTAGAGGAGCGGGAGCACGGCAAGATACGCAGTATTTT
NA	once	TRBV12-3/TRBV12-4	TRBJ2-1	CASSLSFPGNEQFF	TGTGCCAGCAGTTTAAGTTTCCCCGGCAATGAGCAGTTCTTC
NA	NA	TRBV11-2	TRBJ2-1	CASSPDRQYNEQFF	TGTGCCAGCAGCCCCGATAGGCAGTACAATGAGCAGTTCTTC
NA	NA	TRBV5-4	TRBJ2-7	CASSTLTEYEQYF	TGTGCCAGCAGCACCCTGACAGAATACGAGCAGTACTTC
NA	NA	TRBV27	TRBJ2-1	CASRHPNGAEQFF	TGTGCCAGCAGACACCCCAATGGGGCAGAGCAGTTCTTC
TRBD2	NA	TRBV20-1	TRBJ2-3	CSAPGLVTDTQYF	TGCAGTGCTCCCGGACTAGTTACAGATACGCAGTATTTT
NA	NA	TRBV20-1	TRBJ2-7	CSATISLRAGQYEQYF	TGCAGTGCAACCATTTCCCTTCGTGCAGGGCAGTACGAGCAGTACTTC
NA	NA	TRBV15	TRBJ1-2	CATSRRELSDGYTF	TGTGCCACCAGCCGACGAGAGTTATCGGATGGCTACACCTTC
TRBD1	once	TRBV2	TRBJ2-7	CASRRTGTGFYEQYF	TGTGCCAGCAGAAGAACCGGGACAGGGTTCTACGAGCAGTACTTC
NA	NA	TRBV7-2	TRBJ1-5	CASSLVPGARFNQPQHF	TGTGCCAGCAGCTTAGTGCCGGGGGCGCGGTTCAATCAGCCCCAGCATTTT
NA	once	TRBV6-6	TRBJ1-5	CATTGSGQPQHF	TGTGCCACGACCGGTTCAGGTCAGCCCCAGCATTTT
NA	NA	TRBV28	TRBJ2-7	CASSLDHEQYF	TGTGCCAGCAGTTTGGATCACGAGCAGTACTTC
NA	NA	TRBV3-1	TRBJ2-3	CASSQPGTDTQYF	TGTGCCAGCAGCCAACCAGGCACAGATACGCAGTATTTT
NA	NA	TRBV24-1	TRBJ2-3	CATSSGPALGTDTQYF	TGTGCCACCAGTTCTGGACCCGCCCTGGGCACAGATACGCAGTATTTT
NA	once	TRBV12-3/TRBV12-4	TRBJ2-1	CASTGRNEQFF	TGTGCCAGCACGGGACGCAATGAGCAGTTCTTC
TRBD1	once	TRBV20-1	TRBJ2-1	CSARVQGAVSEQFF	TGCAGTGCTAGAGTACAGGGGGCGGTAAGTGAGCAGTTCTTC
TRBD2	NA	TRBV14	TRBJ2-3	CASSQVPAGASDTQYF	TGTGCCAGCAGCCAAGTGCCAGCGGGGGCCTCAGATACGCAGTATTTT
TRBD2	NA	TRBV28	TRBJ2-1	CASSTGGTTLYNEQFF	TGTGCCAGCAGTACGGGAGGGACTACCTTATACAATGAGCAGTTCTTC
TRBD1	NA	TRBV11-2	TRBJ2-5	CASSLRDSLYQETQYF	TGTGCCAGCAGCTTGAGGGACAGTCTGTACCAAGAGACCCAGTACTTC
NA	NA	TRBV4-1	TRBJ2-7	CASSGGTAPSYEQYF	TGCGCCAGCAGCGGAGGGACAGCCCCCTCCTACGAGCAGTACTTC
NA	few	TRBV18	TRBJ1-1	CASSPPMDTEAFF	TGTGCCAGCTCACCACCGATGGACACTGAAGCTTTCTTT
TRBD2	NA	TRBV7-2	TRBJ2-5	CASSRGLAGAVTQYF	TGTGCCAGCAGCCGTGGACTAGCGGGGGCAGTGACCCAGTACTTC
TRBD2	few	TRBV18	TRBJ2-2	CASSPSGANTGELFF	TGTGCCAGCTCACCTAGCGGGGCGAACACCGGGGAGCTGTTTTTT
NA	NA	TRBV20-1	TRBJ2-4	CSARSRDKNIQYF	TGCAGTGCTAGATCAAGGGACAAAAACATTCAGTACTTC